These 7 T cell receptor beta chains originate from one sample sequenced in a study of T cells expressing NK-cell markers. TCRdb re-called the 5' RACE reads; every CDR3 protein appears as one record, without DNA. The sample's table shows a few hundred thousand distinct CDR3 sequences. Sequencing was performed on blood T cells: a sorted CD56 or NKG2C T cell subset, CD4+ or CD8+ T cells, or bulk PBMC T cells (not recorded which). The receptors derive from a woman aged 50 to 60 in good health.

The V and J genes are TRBV20-1 and TRBJ2-7; the D gene TCRdb calls, TRBD2, cannot be checked with no DNA. The CDR3 extends over 15 amino acids. The germline CDR1 and CDR2 sequences are DFQATT and SNEGSKA (reference sequence). The CDR3 sequence: CSALGRASGDYEQYF.

The chain has TRBV18 and TRBJ1-6. Germline V lookup: CDR1 KGHSH, CDR2 LQKENI. CDR3 length: 13 residues. The CDR3 protein is CASSPPGTSPLHF. Complete variable domain (other parts from reference TRBV18 and TRBJ1-6): NAGVMQNPRHLVRRRGQEARLRCSPMKGHSHVYWYRQLPEEGLKFMVYLQKENIIDESGMPKERFSAEFPKEGPSILRIQQVVRGDSAAYFCASSPPGTSPLHFGNGTRLTVT.

The chain employs TRBV7-8 and TRBJ1-2; the D call of TRBD1 rests on TCRdb alone, since no DNA is present to check it. CDR1 is SGHVS, CDR2 FQNEAQ, per germline. The CDR3 is 17 amino acids. The CDR3 region is CASSLRTDSTLNYGYTF.

The chain is built from TRBV14 and TRBJ2-1; the TCRdb call, TRBD1, lacks DNA for checking. Germline V gives CDR1 SGHDN, CDR2 FVKESK. The CDR3 loop spans 16 amino acids. The CDR3 protein is CASSQFRGSSYNEQFF.

The chain joins TRBV12-3 or TRBV12-4 to TRBJ1-1; TCRdb picks TRBD1, but there is no DNA to check that call. The CDR3 is 15 residues long. CDR3: CASRGTGGFGTEAFF.

This sequence joins TRBV10-2 and TRBJ2-7; there is no DNA to check the TCRdb D call of TRBD2. Germline CDR1 and CDR2: WSHSY and SAAADI. The CDR3 has 16 amino acids. The CDR3 region is CASSAWGSGNLYEQYF.

This chain joins TRBV10-3 and TRBJ2-1; absent DNA, TCRdb's TRBD2 call cannot be checked. Germline V gene lookup returns CDR1 ENHRY and CDR2 SYGVKD. The CDR3 sequence is 13 residues long. Here the CDR3 reads CAISADLAGEQFF.